This TCR beta chain was obtained from a study of blood T cell repertoires in COVID-19. In the original processing: Scientists estimated how many nucleated cells there were by amplifying reference gene primers. Clones were sequenced by immunoSEQ multiplex PCR, and TCRdb holds only the in-frame ones, with some missing. V, J and clone size reflect that table, while D and trimming were determined from the DNA. The table includes more than 95,000 clones, 80% to 85% detected once. The TCR was taken from a woman aged 50 to 60 with acute or convalescent COVID-19. The sample comprised peripheral blood.

The CDR3 DNA is TGTGCCAGTAGTATCTCAAACAGGGAGTTCAATCAGCCCCAGCATTTT. Amino acids: CASSISNREFNQPQHF. V usage is TRBV19 and J usage is TRBJ1-5; a possible D gene is TRBD1 (6 bases). Deletions cut 3 bases from V and 3 bases from J, with 15 bases between. Germline assignment: CDR1 LNHDA and CDR2 SQIVND (reference sequence). There are 16 residues in the CDR3.